One sample yielded the 17 T cell receptor beta chains listed below, sequenced in a study of cytomegalovirus exposure and HLA in healthy donors. Measured with immunoSEQ multiplex PCR; TCRdb has only the in-frame clones, and not every one. Here the sample spans approximately 130,000 clones, roughly 90% being singletons. Sequencing used PBMCs. These receptors were taken from a woman between 18 and 29 years old in good health and CMV-seronegative.

The chain uses TRBV5-4 and TRBJ2-7; 10 bases align to TRBD2. The CDR3 contains 14 residues. With 4 bases clipped from V and 1 base from J, the junction kept 2 bases outside the gene matches. Germline CDR1 is SGHNT and CDR2 is YYREEE (reference sequence). In nucleotides, the CDR3 is TGTGCCAGCAGCCTAGCGGGAGCGTCCTACGAGCAGTACTTC. Its protein is CASSLAGASYEQYF.

The V call is TRBV7-9, the J call TRBJ1-4; 8 positions match TRBD1. J lost 0 bases, V lost 5 bases, and 5 bases had no gene match. Germline V CDR1 and CDR2: SEHNR, FQNEAQ (reference sequence). This CDR3 comprises 16 residues. Written as DNA, the CDR3 is TGTGCCAGCAGCCCCACAGGGGGTACAACTAATGAAAAACTGTTTTTT. This sequence encodes CASSPTGGTTNEKLFF.

The chain recombines TRBV4-1 with TRBJ1-2, with 9 positions matching TRBD1. CDR3 size: 16 residues. Germline V gene data show CDR1 as MGHRA and CDR2 as YSYEKL. V shed 4 bases, J shed 6 bases, and the junction held 12 bases outside the gene matches. The CDR3: CASSLDFADRGDGYTF. CDR3 sequence (DNA): TGCGCCAGCAGCCTAGATTTTGCGGACAGGGGAGATGGCTACACCTTC.

This clone was recorded once. The chain links TRBV16 to TRBJ2-7, with 8 nucleotides matching TRBD1. The CDR3 is 13 residues long. Germline V gene lookup returns CDR1 KGHSY and CDR2 FQNENV. J gave up 6 bases and V 10 bases, and 11 bases lay outside the gene matches. As DNA, the CDR3 is TGTGCCATCACAAAGGACAGGGAGACCGAGCAGTACTTC. Translated: CAITKDRETEQYF.

The rearrangement joins TRBV7-3 to TRBJ2-1; 10 bases align to TRBD2. V lost 2 bases and J lost 1; bases outside the gene matches: 2. CDR3 size: 16 residues. The germline CDR1 and CDR2 sequences are SGHTA and FQGTGA. CDR3 DNA sequence: TGTGCCAGCAGCTTACTAGCGGGAGATTCCTACAATGAGCAGTTCTTC. It translates to CASSLLAGDSYNEQFF.

V usage is TRBV23-1 and J usage is TRBJ2-7; possible D gene TRBD2, 7 bases. TRBV23-1 is known as an ORF, though its function is uncertain. V was trimmed by 4 bases and J by 4 bases, leaving 17 bases between them. This CDR3 is built from 15 residues. CDR3 residues: CASSPRVEGGYEQYF. The CDR3 coding sequence is TGCGCCAGCAGTCCCCGAGTGGAGGGGGGGTACGAGCAGTACTTC.

This chain uses TRBV25-1 with TRBJ2-3; the match to TRBD2 covers 10 bases. This CDR3 is 17 amino acids long. Germline trimming cut 1 base from V and 4 bases from J; bases unmatched to any gene: 8. Germline CDR1 reads MGHDK; CDR2 reads SYGVNS. The CDR3 protein is CASSESPQRGGSDTQYF. The DNA of the CDR3 is TGTGCCAGCAGTGAATCCCCTCAGCGGGGGGGGTCAGATACGCAGTATTTT.

The chain employs TRBV10-3 and TRBJ1-5; TRBD1 agrees at 7 bases. The length of the CDR3 is 15 residues. Germline V CDR1 and CDR2: ENHRY, SYGVKD. V was pared by 10 bases and J by 2 bases, with 11 bases of the junction left unmatched. The CDR3 region has the DNA TGTGCCACCAGAGACAGGGCAGGCGGCAATCAGCCCCAGCATTTT. It specifies CATRDRAGGNQPQHF.

This clone has more than one count but fewer than ten. V is TRBV28 and J is TRBJ2-7; TRBD2 matches 10 bases. There are 15 residues in the CDR3. Germline CDR1 reads MDHEN; CDR2 reads SYDVKM. Trimming removed 3 bases from V and 3 bases from J; junction bases left unmatched: 5. The DNA of the CDR3 is TGTGCCAGCAGTTTGCCAGCGGGGGGGCACTACGAGCAGTACTTC. It specifies CASSLPAGGHYEQYF.

J is TRBJ2-2 and V is TRBV6-5; 8 bases line up with TRBD1. V lost 2 bases and J lost 7; bases outside the gene matches: 3. In germline, CDR1 is MNHEY, CDR2 SVGAGI. The CDR3 sequence is 14 residues long. CDR3 sequence: CASSYNRGSGELFF. The CDR3 DNA sequence: TGTGCCAGCAGTTACAACAGGGGGAGCGGGGAGCTGTTTTTT.

This chain uses TRBV28 with TRBJ2-5; possibly TRBD1 for D (6 bases). V gave up 5 bases and J gave up 7 bases, with 20 bases separating them. The CDR3 loop spans 15 amino acids. Germline assignment: CDR1 MDHEN and CDR2 SYDVKM. CDR3 amino acids: CASSPLDSPPSTQYF. The CDR3 DNA reads as TGTGCCAGCAGTCCTCTGGACAGCCCCCCATCGACCCAGTACTTC.

The J gene is TRBJ1-2, the V gene TRBV2; 7 nucleotides line up with TRBD1. V shed 1 base, J shed 5 bases, and the junction held 7 bases outside the gene matches. The germline V gene encodes CDR1 SNHLY and CDR2 FYNNEI. The CDR3 runs 15 residues. The CDR3 protein is CASSEGGTALYGYTF. CDR3 sequence (DNA): TGTGCCAGCAGTGAAGGCGGGACAGCGCTTTATGGCTACACCTTC.

V usage is TRBV7-6 and J usage is TRBJ2-7; 9 bases are shared with TRBD2. Trimming at V came to 0 bases and at J to 3 bases, leaving 9 bases not matched to a gene. The CDR3 is 17 amino acids. In germline, CDR1 is SGHVS, CDR2 FNYEAQ. The CDR3 reads CASSLAGGGGLNYEQYF. The DNA for the CDR3 is TGTGCCAGCAGCTTAGCGGGCGGGGGGGGACTTAACTACGAGCAGTACTTC.

The chain couples TRBV28 to TRBJ2-7; D call uncertain. Trimming stripped 3 bases from V and 0 bases from J, with 18 bases between. In germline, CDR1 is MDHEN, CDR2 SYDVKM. The CDR3 has 17 residues. The CDR3 protein is CASSLPGPPYLSYEQYF. The DNA for the CDR3 is TGTGCCAGCAGTTTGCCAGGCCCTCCCTATCTCTCCTACGAGCAGTACTTC.

The J gene is TRBJ1-5, the V gene TRBV28; perhaps TRBD1 as D (6 bases). This CDR3 region has 14 residues. Germline CDR1 reads MDHEN; CDR2 reads SYDVKM. Trimming took off 1 base at V and 7 bases at J, with 11 bases between the two ends. The CDR3 DNA sequence: TGTGCCAGCAGTTTATTAGGGGGTATGCAGCCCCAGCATTTT. Amino acid sequence: CASSLLGGMQPQHF.

Only one count was recorded for this clone. An end of the junction does not agree with germline; a read error may underlie this. The chain combines TRBV7-7 with TRBJ2-5, with TRBD2 matching 15 bases. Per the germline V gene, CDR1 is SSHAT and CDR2 is FNYEAQ (reference sequence). CDR3 size: 15 residues. The CDR3 loop reads CASSLGTSGGETQYF. CDR3 nucleotide sequence: TGTGCTAGCAGCTTAGGGACTAGCGGGGGGGAGACCCAGTACTTC.

This chain links TRBV13 with TRBJ2-5, with 8 positions matching TRBD1. This CDR3 is built from 14 residues. Trimming cost V 4 bases and J 5 bases; bases outside gene matches: 6. CDR1 PRHDT and CDR2 FYEKMQ come from the germline V gene (reference sequence). The CDR3 nucleotides are TGTGCCAGCAGCTCACGGACAGGGTTGGAGACCCAGTACTTC. Its protein is CASSSRTGLETQYF.